One sample yielded the 10 T cell receptor beta chains listed below, sequenced in a study of HIV-infected children after antiretroviral therapy interruption. This sample's treatment: PENTA 11 planned treatment interruption arm or continuous ART arm. A 3' RACE protocol on RNA, with unique molecular identifiers, produced the TCR library. One entry per CDR3 protein, called by TCRdb with MiXCR from the 3' RACE reads. The table lists approximately 95,000 distinct CDR3 sequences, less than 7% of them singletons. The sequenced sample was CD45RA+ CD4+ T cells from PBMCs, pooled from several time points, obtained from a donor given antiretroviral therapy, either interrupted or continuous. Sample subset: naive CD4+ CD45RA+ CD45RO- T cells. The receptors shown here come from a pool of human donors with HIV.

The chain joins TRBV5-1 to TRBJ1-4; D unclear. V gave up 0 bases and J gave up 5 bases, with 8 bases separating them. The CDR3 has 14 residues. Germline CDR1 SGHRS, CDR2 YFSETQ. This CDR3 is CASSLARLNEKLFF. The CDR3 DNA follows: TGCGCCAGCAGCTTGGCTCGCTTAAATGAAAAACTGTTTTTT.

The sample holds a few counts of this clonotype. The chain links TRBV28 to TRBJ2-7; weak D call: TRBD1 (5 bases). CDR3 size: 10 residues. V was pared by 11 bases and J by 3 bases, with 8 bases between. CDR1 and CDR2 (germline): MDHEN, SYDVKM. CDR3 region: CAGDSYEQYF. CDR3 bases: TGTGCCGGCGACAGCTACGAGCAGTACTTC.

There are many counts of this clonotype. This sequence joins TRBV19 and TRBJ2-2; either TRBD1 or TRBD2 may supply D (5 bases each). The ends were cut back, 2 bases at V and 5 bases at J, with 18 bases in the middle. Looked up from germline, CDR1 is LNHDA and CDR2 is SQIVND (reference sequence). The CDR3 is 17 amino acids. CDR3 sequence (DNA): TGTGCCAGTAGTATAAGAAGGAAGCAGGGAGCTACCGGGGAGCTGTTTTTT. As protein: CASSIRRKQGATGELFF.

This rearrangement joins TRBV7-9 to TRBJ2-7; D may be TRBD2 (6 bases). Germline V gives CDR1 SEHNR, CDR2 FQNEAQ (reference sequence). The CDR3 contains 15 residues. The V end was cut by 1 base, the J end by 4 bases, with 14 bases between. The chain's CDR3 is CASSLGRGRGYEQYF. DNA of the CDR3: TGTGCCAGCAGCTTAGGGAGGGGAAGAGGGTACGAGCAGTACTTC.

In its sample, this clonotype was seen many times. This chain joins TRBV28 and TRBJ2-3, with D perhaps TRBD2 (5 bases). In germline, CDR1 is MDHEN, CDR2 SYDVKM. V was trimmed by 10 bases and J by 1 base, leaving 15 bases between them. The CDR3 spans 14 residues. CDR3 nucleotide sequence: TGTGCCACCCTGCCTAGCTGGGGCACAGATACGCAGTATTTT. This encodes CATLPSWGTDTQYF.

This clonotype showed up just a few times. The J gene is TRBJ1-2, the V gene TRBV20-1, with D possibly matching TRBD1 (6 bases). Trimming took 4 bases from V and 8 from J, leaving 17 bases between them. Germline CDR1 is DFQATT and CDR2 is SNEGSKA (reference sequence). The CDR3 is made up of 13 amino acids. CDR3 residues: CSATQDSLLGYTF. DNA of the CDR3: TGCAGTGCTACCCAGGACAGCTTGCTCGGCTACACCTTC.

This clonotype was seen at least ten times. The V and J genes are TRBV11-2 and TRBJ2-2, with a possible D match to TRBD2 (5 bases). Germline CDR1 is SGHAT and CDR2 is FQNNGV. Deletions cut 7 bases from V and 5 bases from J, with 23 bases between. This CDR3 spans 17 amino acids. The CDR3, as DNA: TGTGCCAGCAACCCTCCCAACCATGTCCCGGGGACCGGGGAGCTGTTTTTT. Translating gives CASNPPNHVPGTGELFF.

A few counts support this clonotype. The chain combines TRBV20-1 with TRBJ2-1; 8 bases agree with TRBD2. J gave up 7 bases and V 3 bases, and 14 bases lay outside the gene matches. Per the germline V gene, CDR1 is DFQATT and CDR2 is SNEGSKA (reference sequence). This CDR3 is built from 16 residues. CDR3 loop: CSASQGGGFGRNEQFF. Written as DNA, the CDR3 is TGCAGTGCTAGCCAAGGCGGGGGGTTCGGTAGGAATGAGCAGTTCTTC.

This clonotype was seen many times. For the CDR3, the DNA is TGTGCCAGCAGTGAATATGGAGGCAGGAAGGAAAAACTGTTTTTT. Protein: CASSEYGGRKEKLFF. The chain has TRBV25-1 and TRBJ1-4; D is unresolved. This CDR3 contains 15 residues. V lost 0 bases to trimming and J lost 8 bases, with 13 bases between them. Per germline, CDR1 MGHDK and CDR2 SYGVNS.

This clonotype was recorded a few times. V is TRBV20-1 and J is TRBJ2-3, with a weak D call TRBD1 (5 bases). Trimming stripped 3 bases from V and 1 base from J, with 17 bases between. The CDR3 covers 16 residues. CDR1 and CDR2 (germline): DFQATT, SNEGSKA (reference sequence). The CDR3 sequence: CSASGPLGEGTDTQYF. For the CDR3, the DNA is TGCAGTGCTAGCGGCCCCCTAGGGGAAGGCACAGATACGCAGTATTTT.